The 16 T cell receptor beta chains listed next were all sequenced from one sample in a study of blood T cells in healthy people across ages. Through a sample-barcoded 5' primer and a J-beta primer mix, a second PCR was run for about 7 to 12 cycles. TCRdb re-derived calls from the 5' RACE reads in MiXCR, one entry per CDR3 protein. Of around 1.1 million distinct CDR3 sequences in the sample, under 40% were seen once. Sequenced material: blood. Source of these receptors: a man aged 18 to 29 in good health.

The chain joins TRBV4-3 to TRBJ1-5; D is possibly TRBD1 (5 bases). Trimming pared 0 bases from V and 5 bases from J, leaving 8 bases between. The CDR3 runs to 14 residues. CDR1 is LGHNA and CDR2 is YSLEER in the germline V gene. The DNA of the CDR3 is TGCGCCAGCAGCCAAGAGTGGGGGGATCAGCCCCAGCATTTT. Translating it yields CASSQEWGDQPQHF.

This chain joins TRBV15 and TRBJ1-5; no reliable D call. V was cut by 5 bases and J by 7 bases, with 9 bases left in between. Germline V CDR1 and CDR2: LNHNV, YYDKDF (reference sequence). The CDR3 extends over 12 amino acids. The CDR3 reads CATSSLNQPQHF. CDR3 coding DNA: TGTGCCACCAGCTCCCTGAACCAGCCCCAGCATTTT.

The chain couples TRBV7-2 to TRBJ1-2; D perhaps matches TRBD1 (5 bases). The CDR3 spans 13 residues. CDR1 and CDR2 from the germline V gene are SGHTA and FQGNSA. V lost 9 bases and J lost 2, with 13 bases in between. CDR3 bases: TGTGCCAGAGGGGACCCACAGAACTATGGCTACACCTTC. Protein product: CARGDPQNYGYTF.

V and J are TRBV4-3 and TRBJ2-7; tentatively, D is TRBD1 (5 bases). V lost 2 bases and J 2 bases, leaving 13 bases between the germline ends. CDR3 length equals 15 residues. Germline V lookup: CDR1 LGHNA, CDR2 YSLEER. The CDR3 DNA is TGCGCCAGCAGCCAAACAGGTCAAGGGGCCTACGAGCAGTACTTC. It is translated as CASSQTGQGAYEQYF.

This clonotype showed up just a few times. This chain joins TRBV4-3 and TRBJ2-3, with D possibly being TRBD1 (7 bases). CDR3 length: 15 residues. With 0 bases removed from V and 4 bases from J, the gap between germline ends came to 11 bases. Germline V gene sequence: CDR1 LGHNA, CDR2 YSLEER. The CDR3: CASSQDQGGSDTQYF. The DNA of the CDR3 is TGCGCCAGCAGCCAAGATCAGGGGGGCTCAGATACGCAGTATTTT.

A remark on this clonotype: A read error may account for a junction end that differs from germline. CDR3 residues: CANSFRGVGGYTF. CDR3 coding DNA: TGTGCCAACAGTTTCCGAGGGGTGGGTGGCTACACCTTC. This chain joins TRBV12-3 or TRBV12-4 and TRBJ1-2, with D possibly matching TRBD1 (5 bases). The CDR3 spans 13 residues.

The DNA for the CDR3 is TGCAGTGCTAGAAGGACAGGGAGAAGGGATGAGCAGTTCTTC. It specifies CSARRTGRRDEQFF. This chain links TRBV20-1 with TRBJ2-1, with 8 bases identical to TRBD1. Germline lookup yields CDR1 DFQATT and CDR2 SNEGSKA (reference sequence). This CDR3 region has 14 residues. J gave up 8 bases and V 2 bases, and 8 bases lay outside the gene matches.

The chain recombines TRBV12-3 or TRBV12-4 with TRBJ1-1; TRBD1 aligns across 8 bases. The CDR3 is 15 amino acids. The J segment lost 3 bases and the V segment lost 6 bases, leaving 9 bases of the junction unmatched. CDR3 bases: TGTGCCAGCAGCTTACGAGGACAGGGCTACACTGAAGCTTTCTTT. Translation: CASSLRGQGYTEAFF.

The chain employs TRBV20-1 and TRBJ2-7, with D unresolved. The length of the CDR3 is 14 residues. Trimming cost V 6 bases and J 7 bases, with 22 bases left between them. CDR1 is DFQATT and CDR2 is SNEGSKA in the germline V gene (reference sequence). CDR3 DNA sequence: TGCAGTGCCCCTACGGTACCAGGAACCAGTGAGCAGTACTTC. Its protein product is CSAPTVPGTSEQYF.

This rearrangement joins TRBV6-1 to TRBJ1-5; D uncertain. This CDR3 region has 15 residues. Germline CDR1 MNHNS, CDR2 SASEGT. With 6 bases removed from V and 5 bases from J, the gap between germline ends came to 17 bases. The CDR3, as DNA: TGTGCCAGCAGCGCGGAGGACCCGGTTGATCAGCCCCAGCATTTT. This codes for CASSAEDPVDQPQHF.

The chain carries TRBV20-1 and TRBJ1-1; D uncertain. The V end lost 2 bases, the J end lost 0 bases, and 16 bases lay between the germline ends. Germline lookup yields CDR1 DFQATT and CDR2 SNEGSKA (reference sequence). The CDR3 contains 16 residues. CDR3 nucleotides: TGCAGTGCTAGACCGGCAGCTGGCCTCATGAACACTGAAGCTTTCTTT. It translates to CSARPAAGLMNTEAFF.

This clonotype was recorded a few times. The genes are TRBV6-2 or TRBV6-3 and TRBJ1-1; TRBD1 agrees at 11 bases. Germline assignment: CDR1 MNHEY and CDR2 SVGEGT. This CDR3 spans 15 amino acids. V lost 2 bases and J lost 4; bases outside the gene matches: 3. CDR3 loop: CASSYGGTGGTEAFF. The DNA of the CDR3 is TGTGCCAGCAGTTACGGAGGGACAGGGGGCACTGAAGCTTTCTTT.

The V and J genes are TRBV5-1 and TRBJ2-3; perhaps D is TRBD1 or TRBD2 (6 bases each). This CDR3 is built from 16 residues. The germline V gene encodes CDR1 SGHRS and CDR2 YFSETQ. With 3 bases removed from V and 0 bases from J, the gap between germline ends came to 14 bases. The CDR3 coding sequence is TGCGCCAGCAGCTGGAGGGGGGACACTAGCACAGATACGCAGTATTTT. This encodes CASSWRGDTSTDTQYF. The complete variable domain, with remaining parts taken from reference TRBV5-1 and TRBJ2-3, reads KAGVTQTPRYLIKTRGQQVTLSCSPISGHRSVSWYQQTPGQGLQFLFEYFSETQRNKGNFPGRFSGRQFSNSRSEMNVSTLELGDSALYLCASSWRGDTSTDTQYFGPGTRLTVL.

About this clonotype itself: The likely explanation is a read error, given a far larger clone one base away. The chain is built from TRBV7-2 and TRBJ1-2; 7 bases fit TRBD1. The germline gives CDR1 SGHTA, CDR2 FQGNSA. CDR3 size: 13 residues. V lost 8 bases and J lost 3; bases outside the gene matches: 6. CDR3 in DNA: TGTGCCAGCGGCCCCGGGACAGACTATGGCTACACCTTC. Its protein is CASGPGTDYGYTF.

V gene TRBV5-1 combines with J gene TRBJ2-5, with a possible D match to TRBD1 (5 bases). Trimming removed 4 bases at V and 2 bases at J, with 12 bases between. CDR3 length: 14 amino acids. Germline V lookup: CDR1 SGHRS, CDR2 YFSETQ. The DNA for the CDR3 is TGCGCCAGCAGCCCCGTCGCAGGGCAAGAGACCCAGTACTTC. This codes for CASSPVAGQETQYF.

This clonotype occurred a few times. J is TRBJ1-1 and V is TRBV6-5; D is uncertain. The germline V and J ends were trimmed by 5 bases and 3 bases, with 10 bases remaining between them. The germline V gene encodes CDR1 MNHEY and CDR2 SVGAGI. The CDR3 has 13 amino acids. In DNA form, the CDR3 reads TGTGCCAGCAGTGGATCTCGGTACACTGAAGCTTTCTTT. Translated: CASSGSRYTEAFF.